This T cell receptor beta chain was sequenced in a study of T cell changes during pregnancy in multiple sclerosis. Germline V gene data show CDR1 as SGHTA and CDR2 as FQGNSA. Trimming took off 5 bases at V and 2 bases at J, with 13 bases between the two ends. There are 14 residues in the CDR3. Profiled with immunoSEQ multiplex PCR; TCRdb holds only in-frame clones, not every one. This sample has about 68,000 clones, with roughly nine tenths found just once. The sequencing here drew on peripheral blood, taken in the second trimester of pregnancy. The V and J genes are TRBV7-2 and TRBJ2-7, with D perhaps TRBD2 (5 bases). The clonotype originates from a female donor in good health, enrolled as a control in a pregnancy study. CDR3 region: CASSPGWGAYEQYF. The CDR3 DNA is TGTGCCAGCAGCCCCGGGTGGGGAGCCTACGAGCAGTACTTC.